What follows are 25 T cell receptor beta chains derived from one specimen sequenced in a study of T cells in Graves' hyperthyroidism and ophthalmopathy (dated by TCRdb to between 2018 and 2021). The library was generated by multiplex PCR. Data came from an Illumina HiSeq 2000. The TCR beta CDR3 regions were amplified from the RNA transcripts. The TCR CDR3 was subjected to a first round of RT-PCR using the HTBI primer set and the Qiagen OneStep RT-PCR kit. TCRdb ran its own pipeline on the public reads, namely fastp trimming at Q25 and MiXCR clone calling, and kept in-frame beta chains. Merged by CDR3 protein, the rows form single entries marked with the most common genes and DNA. The sample contains 360,000 or so distinct CDR3 sequences, about a sixth of them found a single time. About 14% of the sample lies in the top ten. Input material: blood. The receptors here all came from a woman between 40 and 55 years old with Graves' ophthalmopathy.

This clonotype was seen repeatedly, ten times or more. This CDR3 is CATSDRGQSQETQYF. CDR3 bases: TGTGCCACCAGTGATAGGGGACAGAGTCAAGAGACCCAGTACTTC. This rearrangement joins TRBV24-1 to TRBJ2-5, with 7 bases identical to TRBD1. CDR3 size: 15 residues. Germline trimming cut 3 bases from V and 2 bases from J; bases unmatched to any gene: 5. Germline values: CDR1 KGHDR, CDR2 SFDVKD.

This clonotype was found many times. The chain has TRBV6-1 and TRBJ2-7; perhaps TRBD1 as D (6 bases). Per germline, CDR1 MNHNS and CDR2 SASEGT. V was trimmed by 6 bases and J by 2 bases, leaving 8 bases between them. The CDR3 consists of 12 residues. CDR3 in amino acids: CASRDSTYEQYF. In nucleotides, the CDR3 is TGTGCCAGCAGGGACAGTACCTACGAGCAGTACTTC.

The rearrangement links TRBV11-2 to TRBJ1-5; no definite D call. Trimming took off 1 base at V and 0 bases at J, with 10 bases between the two ends. The CDR3 consists of 16 residues. Germline V gives CDR1 SGHAT, CDR2 FQNNGV. CDR3 DNA: TGTGCCAGCAGCTTAGTGGGCGGCGATAGCAATCAGCCCCAGCATTTT. Residues: CASSLVGGDSNQPQHF. Full variable domain (outside the CDR3, taken from reference TRBV11-2 and TRBJ1-5): EAGVAQSPRYKIIEKRQSVAFWCNPISGHATLYWYQQILGQGPKLLIQFQNNGVVDDSQLPKDRFSAERLKGVDSTLKIQPAKLEDSAVYLCASSLVGGDSNQPQHFGDGTRLSIL.

The sample holds many counts of this clonotype. This chain uses TRBV28 with TRBJ2-6; possibly TRBD1 for D (5 bases). The CDR3 is 16 residues long. Trimming removed 2 bases at V and 3 bases at J, with 11 bases between. Per germline, CDR1 MDHEN and CDR2 SYDVKM. CDR3 DNA: TGTGCCAGCAGTTTAAGGGGCCGGCGTGGGGCCAACGTCCTGACTTTC. It is translated as CASSLRGRRGANVLTF.

This clonotype was seen many times. The rearrangement links TRBV6-2 or TRBV6-3 to TRBJ1-5; unclear D gene. The germline V gene encodes CDR1 MNHEY and CDR2 SVGEGT. CDR3 length equals 13 residues. V lost 7 bases, J lost 0 bases, and 7 bases lay in between. CDR3 DNA sequence: TGTGCCAGCAAGGACTATAGCAATCAGCCCCAGCATTTT. Its protein product is CASKDYSNQPQHF.

Points on this clonotype: A read error may be the cause here, since a much bigger clone is one base away. The V gene is TRBV5-1, the J gene TRBJ2-5; D unresolved. The germline CDR1 and CDR2 sequences are SGHRS and YFSETQ. The CDR3 totals 16 residues. The V gene lost 0 bases and the J gene lost 0 bases, with 12 bases spanning the gap. In DNA, the CDR3 is TGCGCCAGCAGCTTGGCGGTGGAGAGGTACCAAGAGACCCAGTACTTC. It encodes CASSLAVERYQETQYF.

This clonotype was seen at least ten times. The CDR3 DNA reads as TGTGCCAGCAGTTTATATCCGGGGGGGGATGGCTACACCTTC. Encoded protein: CASSLYPGGDGYTF. The genes are TRBV28 and TRBJ1-2; D is possibly TRBD1 (5 bases). CDR1 and CDR2 from the germline V gene are MDHEN and SYDVKM. This CDR3 is 14 amino acids long. V lost 1 base to trimming and J lost 6 bases, with 12 bases between them.

The chain couples TRBV28 to TRBJ2-5; D is possibly TRBD2 (6 bases). Deletions cut 6 bases from V and 5 bases from J, with 22 bases between. The CDR3 covers 16 residues. CDR1 and CDR2 from the germline V gene are MDHEN and SYDVKM. CDR3 coding DNA: TGTGCCAGCAGCTTTACCGGGACTCGGGACTGGGAGACCCAGTACTTC. Protein: CASSFTGTRDWETQYF.

This clonotype occurred many times. V usage is TRBV20-1 and J usage is TRBJ1-1; a possible D gene is TRBD1 (6 bases). Germline CDR1 DFQATT, CDR2 SNEGSKA (reference sequence). Trimming shortened V by 5 bases and J by 1 base, and 11 bases separated the two germline ends. The CDR3 spans 13 residues. This CDR3 is CSAFGTSNTEAFF. DNA for the CDR3: TGCAGTGCTTTCGGGACATCGAACACTGAAGCTTTCTTT.

Many counts were recorded for this clonotype. This sequence joins TRBV6-5 and TRBJ2-7; the D call may be TRBD1 or TRBD2 (5 bases each). The ends were cut back, 4 bases at V and 2 bases at J, with 12 bases in the middle. This CDR3 has 14 amino acids. The germline CDR1 and CDR2 sequences are MNHEY and SVGAGI. Here the CDR3 reads CASSSFGGTYEQYF. CDR3 bases: TGTGCCAGCAGTTCTTTTGGGGGAACCTACGAGCAGTACTTC.

At least ten counts were recorded for this clonotype. The rearrangement uses TRBV4-1 and TRBJ2-7, with D tentatively TRBD1 (5 bases). V lost 3 bases and J 1 base, leaving 16 bases between the germline ends. Per the germline V gene, CDR1 is MGHRA and CDR2 is YSYEKL. The CDR3 has 16 amino acids. The CDR3 protein is CASSHPDRARSYEQYF. In DNA, the CDR3 is TGCGCCAGCAGCCACCCTGACAGAGCCCGTTCCTACGAGCAGTACTTC.

This clonotype has ten or more counts. This chain links TRBV29-1 with TRBJ2-5; the D is unclear. The germline V gene has CDR1 SQVTM and CDR2 ANQGSEA. V was cut by 4 bases and J by 4 bases, with 10 bases left in between. The CDR3 totals 12 residues. As DNA, the CDR3 is TGCAGCGTTGTAACCCGTCGAGAGACCCAGTACTTC. Encoded protein: CSVVTRRETQYF.

A word on this clonotype: A much bigger clone sits one base away, suggesting this may be a read error. The chain carries TRBV5-1 and TRBJ1-3; D unresolved. Germline CDR1 reads SGHRS; CDR2 reads YFSETQ. This CDR3 comprises 15 residues. V lost 4 bases and J lost 0, with 11 bases in between. CDR3 in DNA: TGCGCCAGCAGCGAAGGACGGAGCTCTGGAAACACCATATATTTT. This sequence encodes CASSEGRSSGNTIYF.

Many counts were recorded for this clonotype. The rearrangement joins TRBV6-2 or TRBV6-3 to TRBJ2-4; D gene uncertain. The CDR3 runs 17 residues. V dropped 4 bases and J dropped 0 bases, with 16 bases sitting between them. CDR1 is MNHEY and CDR2 is SVGEGT in the germline V gene. CDR3 nucleotides: TGTGCCAGCAGTTCCCCGGTTGAGGTACTAGCCAAAAACATTCAGTACTTC. Encoded protein: CASSSPVEVLAKNIQYF.

Many counts were recorded for this clonotype. The chain carries TRBV7-8 and TRBJ2-2; 14 bases align to TRBD2. V lost 5 bases, J lost 7 bases, and 6 bases stayed unmatched. The V gene's germline CDR1 is SGHVS and CDR2 FQNEAQ. The CDR3 runs 16 residues. CDR3 DNA: TGTGCCAGCAGCCGGACTAGCGGGAGGAGTGGCGGGGAGCTGTTTTTT. This codes for CASSRTSGRSGGELFF.

This clonotype came up many times. The chain recombines TRBV28 with TRBJ1-1; D possibly corresponds to TRBD1 (5 bases). CDR3 size: 13 residues. Trimming stripped 10 bases from V and 0 bases from J, with 12 bases between. CDR1 MDHEN and CDR2 SYDVKM come from the germline V gene. For the CDR3, the DNA is TGTGCCACGGGACTGAACATGAACACTGAAGCTTTCTTT. Its translation: CATGLNMNTEAFF.

This clonotype was counted at least ten times. This chain uses TRBV5-4 with TRBJ1-1; D gene uncertain. Trimming left V 0 bases short and J 3 bases short, with 9 bases between. CDR1 and CDR2 (germline): SGHNT, YYREEE (reference sequence). CDR3 length: 14 residues. The CDR3 here is CASSLEGVDTEAFF. In nucleotides, the CDR3 is TGTGCCAGCAGCTTGGAGGGTGTTGACACTGAAGCTTTCTTT.

This clonotype was detected many times. This chain joins TRBV7-2 and TRBJ2-7; possibly TRBD2 for D (5 bases). Germline CDR1 reads SGHTA; CDR2 reads FQGNSA. V lost 1 base, J lost 7 bases, and 11 bases lay in between. The CDR3 is 13 residues long. The CDR3 reads CASSLVFGEEQYF. As DNA, the CDR3 is TGTGCCAGCAGCTTAGTGTTCGGGGAGGAGCAGTACTTC.

This clonotype was observed many times. The rearrangement links TRBV4-3 to TRBJ2-5; D remains ambiguous. CDR1 and CDR2 (germline): LGHNA, YSLEER. This CDR3 is 15 amino acids long. V was clipped by 8 bases and J by 2 bases, with 18 bases between them. Written as DNA, the CDR3 is TGCGCCAGCGCTCAAGGAACAGAGAGACAAGAGACCCAGTACTTC. Encoded protein: CASAQGTERQETQYF.

This clonotype occurred many times. The chain combines TRBV19 with TRBJ2-1; D is perhaps TRBD2 (7 bases). Trimming removed 5 bases at V and 7 bases at J, with 12 bases between. Germline V lookup: CDR1 LNHDA, CDR2 SQIVND (reference sequence). CDR3 size: 13 residues. The CDR3 loop reads CASSEGGRNEQFF. As DNA, the CDR3 is TGTGCCAGTAGTGAGGGGGGGAGGAATGAGCAGTTCTTC.

With regard to this clonotype: A much larger clonotype is one base distant, so this may be a read error. The rearrangement links TRBV7-2 to TRBJ1-2; D is unresolved. Germline V lookup: CDR1 SGHTA, CDR2 FQGNSA. This CDR3 is 15 amino acids long. DNA for the CDR3: TGTGTCAGCAGCTTGGAGTTACGGTTGGGCTATGGCTACACCTTC. Amino acid sequence: CVSSLELRLGYGYTF.

This clonotype was seen at least ten times. The gene calls are TRBV27 and TRBJ2-5; either TRBD1 or TRBD2 may fit D (6 bases each). The germline V and J ends were trimmed by 1 base and 4 bases, with 7 bases remaining between them. This CDR3 region has 13 residues. Germline-derived CDR1 and CDR2 are MNHEY and SMNVEV (reference sequence). The DNA for the CDR3 is TGTGCCAGCAGTTTATGGGGGGCAGAGACCCAGTACTTC. Its protein product is CASSLWGAETQYF.

This clonotype turned up a few times. The chain couples TRBV29-1 to TRBJ1-2, with D possibly matching TRBD1 (6 bases). CDR3 length equals 14 residues. Germline CDR1 is SQVTM and CDR2 is ANQGSEA. V was pared by 2 bases and J by 6 bases, with 16 bases between. The CDR3 loop is CSVEISGDPHGYTF. The CDR3 DNA is TGCAGCGTTGAAATCTCAGGGGATCCTCATGGCTACACCTTC. The entire variable domain, with the rest obtained from reference TRBV29-1 and TRBJ1-2, is as follows: SAVISQKPSRDICQRGTSLTIQCQVDSQVTMMFWYRQQPGQSLTLIATANQGSEATYESGFVIDKFPISRPNLTFSTLTVSNMSPEDSSIYLCSVEISGDPHGYTFGSGTRLTVV.

This chain joins TRBV7-2 and TRBJ2-5, with D perhaps TRBD2 (5 bases). The CDR3 has 14 residues. The V gene lost 5 bases and the J gene lost 2 bases, with 12 bases spanning the gap. Germline CDR1 is SGHTA and CDR2 is FQGNSA. DNA of the CDR3: TGTGCCAGCAGCCGACGACTACGACAAGAGACCCAGTACTTC. Amino acid sequence: CASSRRLRQETQYF.

This clonotype has at least ten counts. This rearrangement joins TRBV6-1 to TRBJ1-5; 9 nucleotides agree with TRBD1. Germline V gene lookup returns CDR1 MNHNS and CDR2 SASEGT. The junction had 4 bases not matched to a gene; V was cut back by 4 bases and J by 6 bases. The CDR3 runs to 14 residues. CDR3 residues: CASSGDREFQPQHF. The CDR3 DNA reads TGTGCCAGCAGTGGGGACAGGGAATTTCAGCCCCAGCATTTT.